The entry below gives a single T cell receptor (beta chain) sequence along with its context. Some clones are missing from TCRdb's copy, which holds only in-frame ones; the method was immunoSEQ multiplex PCR. Here the sample spans roughly 93,000 clones, around 90% being singletons. The data are from a study of T cell changes during pregnancy in multiple sclerosis. CDR1 and CDR2 from the germline V gene are SGHDN and FVKESK. The CDR3 is made up of 14 amino acids. The V end was cut by 0 bases, the J end by 7 bases, with 10 bases between. The source was peripheral blood, collected after pregnancy. This chain joins TRBV14 and TRBJ2-1; weak D call: TRBD1 (5 bases). The receptor comes from a female donor in good health, enrolled as a control in a pregnancy study. In DNA form, the CDR3 reads TGTGCCAGCAGCCAAGATTTTTCAGGGAATGAGCAGTTCTTC. This translates into CASSQDFSGNEQFF.